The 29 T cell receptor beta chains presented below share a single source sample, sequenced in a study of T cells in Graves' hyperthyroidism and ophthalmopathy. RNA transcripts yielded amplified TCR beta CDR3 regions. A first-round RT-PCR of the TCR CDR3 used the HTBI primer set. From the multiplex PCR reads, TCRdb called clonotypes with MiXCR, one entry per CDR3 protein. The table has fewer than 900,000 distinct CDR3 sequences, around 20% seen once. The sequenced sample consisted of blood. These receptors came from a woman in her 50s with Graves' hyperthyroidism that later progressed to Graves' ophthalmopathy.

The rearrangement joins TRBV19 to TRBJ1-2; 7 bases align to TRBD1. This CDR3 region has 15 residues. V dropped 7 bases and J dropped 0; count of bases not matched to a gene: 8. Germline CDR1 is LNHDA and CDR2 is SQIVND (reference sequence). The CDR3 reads CASTSGQGANYGYTF. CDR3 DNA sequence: TGTGCCAGTACCTCCGGGCAGGGGGCTAACTATGGCTACACCTTC.

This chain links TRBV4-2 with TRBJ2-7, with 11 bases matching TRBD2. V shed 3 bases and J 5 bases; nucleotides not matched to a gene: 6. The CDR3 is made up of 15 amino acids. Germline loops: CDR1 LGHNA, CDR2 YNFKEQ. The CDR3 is CASSQLAGGVHEQYF. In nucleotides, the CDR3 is TGTGCCAGCAGCCAGCTAGCGGGGGGTGTCCACGAGCAGTACTTC.

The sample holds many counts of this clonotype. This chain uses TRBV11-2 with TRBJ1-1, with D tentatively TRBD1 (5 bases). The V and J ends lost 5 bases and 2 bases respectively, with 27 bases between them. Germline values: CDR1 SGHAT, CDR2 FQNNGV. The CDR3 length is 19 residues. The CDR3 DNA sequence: TGTGCCAGCAGCCCAGGCTTTCAAGGGGAATGGGTACTTAACACTGAAGCTTTCTTT. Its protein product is CASSPGFQGEWVLNTEAFF.

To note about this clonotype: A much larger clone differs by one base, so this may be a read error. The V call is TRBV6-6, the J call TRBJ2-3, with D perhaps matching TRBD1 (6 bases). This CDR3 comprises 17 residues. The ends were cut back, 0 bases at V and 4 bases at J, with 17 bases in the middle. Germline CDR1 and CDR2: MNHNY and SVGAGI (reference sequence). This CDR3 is CASSYSSRGSFSDTQYF. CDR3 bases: TGTGCCAGCAGTTACTCGAGTAGGGGGAGTTTCTCAGATACGCAGTATTTT.

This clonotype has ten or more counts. In DNA, the CDR3 is TGTGCCAGCGCCCAGGGCAGAGTCTATGGCTACACCTTC. Translated, it gives CASAQGRVYGYTF. The chain combines TRBV12-3 or TRBV12-4 with TRBJ1-2; D may be TRBD1 (5 bases). The V gene lost 8 bases and the J gene lost 4 bases, with 14 bases spanning the gap. This CDR3 contains 13 residues.

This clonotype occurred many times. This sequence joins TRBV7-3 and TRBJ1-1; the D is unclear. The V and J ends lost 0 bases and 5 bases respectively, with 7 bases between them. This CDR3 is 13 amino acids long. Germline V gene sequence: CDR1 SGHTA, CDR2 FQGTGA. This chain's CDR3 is CASSLTMGTEAFF. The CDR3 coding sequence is TGTGCCAGCAGCTTAACAATGGGGACTGAAGCTTTCTTT.

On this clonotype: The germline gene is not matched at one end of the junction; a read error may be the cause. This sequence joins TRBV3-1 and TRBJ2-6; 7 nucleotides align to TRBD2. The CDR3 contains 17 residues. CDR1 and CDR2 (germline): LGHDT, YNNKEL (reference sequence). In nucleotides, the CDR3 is TGTGCCAGTAGCCCTCGGGGGGAAAACTCTGGGGCCAACGTCCTGACTTTC. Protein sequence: CASSPRGENSGANVLTF.

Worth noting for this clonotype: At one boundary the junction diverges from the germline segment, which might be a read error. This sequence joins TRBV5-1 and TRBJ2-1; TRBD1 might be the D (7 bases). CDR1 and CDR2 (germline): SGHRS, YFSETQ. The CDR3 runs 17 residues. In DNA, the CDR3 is TGTGCCAGCAGCCAGGGGGGACTGGGGCGAGGTTACAATGAGCAGTTCTTC. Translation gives CASSQGGLGRGYNEQFF. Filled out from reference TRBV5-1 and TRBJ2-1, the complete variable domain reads KAGVTQTPRYLIKTRGQQVTLSCSPISGHRSVSWYQQTPGQGLQFLFEYFSETQRNKGNFPGRFSGRQFSNSRSEMNVSTLELGDSALYLCASSQGGLGRGYNEQFFGPGTRLTVL.

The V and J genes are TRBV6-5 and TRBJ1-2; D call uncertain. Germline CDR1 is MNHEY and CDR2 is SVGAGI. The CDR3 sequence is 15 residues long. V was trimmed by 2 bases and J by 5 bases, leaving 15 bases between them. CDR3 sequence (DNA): TGTGCCAGCAGTTACCAGTACGGAACAGCATATGGCTACACCTTC. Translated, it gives CASSYQYGTAYGYTF.

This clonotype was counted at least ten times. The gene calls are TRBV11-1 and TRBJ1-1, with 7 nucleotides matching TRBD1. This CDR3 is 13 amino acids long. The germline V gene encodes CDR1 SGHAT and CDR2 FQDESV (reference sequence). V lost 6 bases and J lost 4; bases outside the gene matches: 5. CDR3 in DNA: TGTGCCAGCAGGGGGGACAGATCCACTGAAGCTTTCTTT. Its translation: CASRGDRSTEAFF.

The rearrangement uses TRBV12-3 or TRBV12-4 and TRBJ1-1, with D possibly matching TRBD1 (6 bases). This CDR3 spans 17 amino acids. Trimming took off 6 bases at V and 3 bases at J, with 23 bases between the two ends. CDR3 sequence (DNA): TGTGCCAGCAGCCAAGAAGGCTGGGGGCAAACCCACACTGAAGCTTTCTTT. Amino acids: CASSQEGWGQTHTEAFF.

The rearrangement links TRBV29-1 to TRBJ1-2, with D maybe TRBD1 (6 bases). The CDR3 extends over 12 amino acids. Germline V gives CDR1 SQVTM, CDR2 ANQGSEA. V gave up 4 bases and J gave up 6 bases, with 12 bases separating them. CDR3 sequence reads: CSVAAGVDGYTF. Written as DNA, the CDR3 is TGCAGCGTTGCCGCAGGGGTAGATGGCTACACCTTC. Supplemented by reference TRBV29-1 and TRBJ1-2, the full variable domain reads SAVISQKPSRDICQRGTSLTIQCQVDSQVTMMFWYRQQPGQSLTLIATANQGSEATYESGFVIDKFPISRPNLTFSTLTVSNMSPEDSSIYLCSVAAGVDGYTFGSGTRLTVV.

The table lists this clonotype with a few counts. This CDR3 reads CASSLVWGGSKNTEAFF. CDR3 bases: TGTGCCAGCAGCTTAGTATGGGGGGGTTCAAAGAACACTGAAGCTTTCTTT. The chain links TRBV7-8 to TRBJ1-1; D may be TRBD1 (5 bases). The germline V and J ends were trimmed by 1 base and 1 base, with 16 bases remaining between them. CDR3 length: 17 amino acids. Looked up from germline, CDR1 is SGHVS and CDR2 is FQNEAQ.

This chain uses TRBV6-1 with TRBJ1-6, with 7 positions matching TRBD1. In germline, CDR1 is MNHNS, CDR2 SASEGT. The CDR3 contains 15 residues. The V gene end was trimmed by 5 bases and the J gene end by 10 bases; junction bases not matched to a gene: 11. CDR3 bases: TGTGCCAGCAGTCCACACGGGACAGCCCGGTCACCCCTCCACTTT. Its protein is CASSPHGTARSPLHF.

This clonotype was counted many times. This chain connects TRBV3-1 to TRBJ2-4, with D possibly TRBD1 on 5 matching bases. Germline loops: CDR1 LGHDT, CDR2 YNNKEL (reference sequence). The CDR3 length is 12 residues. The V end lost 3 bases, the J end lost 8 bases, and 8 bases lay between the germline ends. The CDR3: CASSQWGDIQYF. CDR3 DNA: TGTGCCAGCAGCCAGTGGGGCGACATTCAGTACTTC. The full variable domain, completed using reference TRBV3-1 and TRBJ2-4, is DTAVSQTPKYLVTQMGNDKSIKCEQNLGHDTMYWYKQDSKKFLKIMFSYNNKELIINETVPNRFSPKSPDKAHLNLHINSLELGDSAVYFCASSQWGDIQYFGAGTRLSVL.

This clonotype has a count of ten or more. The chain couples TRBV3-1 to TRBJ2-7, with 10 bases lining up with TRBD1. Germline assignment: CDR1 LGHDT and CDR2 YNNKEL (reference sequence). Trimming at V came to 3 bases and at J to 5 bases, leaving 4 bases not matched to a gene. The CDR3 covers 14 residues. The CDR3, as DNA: TGTGCCAGCAGCCAGCGACAGGGGGCTGACGAGCAGTACTTC. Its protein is CASSQRQGADEQYF.

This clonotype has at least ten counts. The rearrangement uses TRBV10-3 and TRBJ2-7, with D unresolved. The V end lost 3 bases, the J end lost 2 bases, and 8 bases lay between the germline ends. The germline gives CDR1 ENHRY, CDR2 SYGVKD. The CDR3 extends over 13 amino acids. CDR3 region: CAISDVGTYEQYF. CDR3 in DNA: TGTGCCATCAGTGATGTCGGTACCTACGAGCAGTACTTC.

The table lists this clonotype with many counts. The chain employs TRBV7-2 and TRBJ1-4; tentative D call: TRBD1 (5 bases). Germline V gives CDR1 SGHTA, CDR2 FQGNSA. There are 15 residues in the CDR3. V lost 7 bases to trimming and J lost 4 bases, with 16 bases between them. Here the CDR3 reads CASTLWGLSNEKLFF. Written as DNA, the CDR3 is TGTGCCAGCACCCTGTGGGGACTTAGTAATGAAAAACTGTTTTTT. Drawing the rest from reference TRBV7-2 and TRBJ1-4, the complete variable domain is GAGVSQSPSNKVTEKGKDVELRCDPISGHTALYWYRQSLGQGLEFLIYFQGNSAPDKSGLPSDRFSAERTGGSVSTLTIQRTQQEDSAVYLCASTLWGLSNEKLFFGSGTQLSVL.

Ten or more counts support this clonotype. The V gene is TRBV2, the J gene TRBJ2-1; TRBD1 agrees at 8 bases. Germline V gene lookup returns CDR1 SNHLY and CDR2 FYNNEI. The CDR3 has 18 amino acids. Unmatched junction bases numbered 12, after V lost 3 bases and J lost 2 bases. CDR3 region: CASSDSTPGTGAYNEQFF. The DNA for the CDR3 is TGTGCCAGCAGTGATTCTACGCCCGGGACAGGTGCCTACAATGAGCAGTTCTTC.

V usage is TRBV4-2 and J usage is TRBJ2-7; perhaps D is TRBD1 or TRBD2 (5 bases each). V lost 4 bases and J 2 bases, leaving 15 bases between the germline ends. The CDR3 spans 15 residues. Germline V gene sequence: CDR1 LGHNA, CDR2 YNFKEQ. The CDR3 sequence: CASSRFLGEAYEQYF. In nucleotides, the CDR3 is TGTGCCAGCAGCCGCTTTTTGGGGGAAGCCTACGAGCAGTACTTC.

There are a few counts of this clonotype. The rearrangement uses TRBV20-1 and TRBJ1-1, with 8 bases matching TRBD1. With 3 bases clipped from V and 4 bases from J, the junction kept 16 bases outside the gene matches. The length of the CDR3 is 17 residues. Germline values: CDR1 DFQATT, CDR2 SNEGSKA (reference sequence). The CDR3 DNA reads TGCAGTGCTAGGGAAAGTGAGGACAGGGTATTAGGCACTGAAGCTTTCTTT. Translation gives CSARESEDRVLGTEAFF.

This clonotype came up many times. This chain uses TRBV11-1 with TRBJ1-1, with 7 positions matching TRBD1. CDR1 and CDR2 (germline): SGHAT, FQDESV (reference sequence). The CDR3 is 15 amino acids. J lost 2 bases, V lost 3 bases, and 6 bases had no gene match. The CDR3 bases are TGTGCCAGCAGCTTCGACGGGACAGTTAACACTGAAGCTTTCTTT. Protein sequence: CASSFDGTVNTEAFF.

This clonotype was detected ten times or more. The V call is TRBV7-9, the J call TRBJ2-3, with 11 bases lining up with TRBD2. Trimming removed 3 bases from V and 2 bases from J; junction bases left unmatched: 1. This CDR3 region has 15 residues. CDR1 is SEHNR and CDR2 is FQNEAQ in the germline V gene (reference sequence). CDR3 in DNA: TGTGCCAGCAGCTTGACTAGCGGGGCCACAGATACGCAGTATTTT. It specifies CASSLTSGATDTQYF.

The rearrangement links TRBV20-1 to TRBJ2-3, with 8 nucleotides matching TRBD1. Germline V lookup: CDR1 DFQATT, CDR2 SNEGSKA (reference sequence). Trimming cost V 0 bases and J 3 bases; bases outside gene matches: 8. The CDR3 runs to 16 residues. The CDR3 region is CSARDVRTGSTDTQYF. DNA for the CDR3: TGCAGTGCTAGAGATGTGCGGACAGGGAGTACAGATACGCAGTATTTT.

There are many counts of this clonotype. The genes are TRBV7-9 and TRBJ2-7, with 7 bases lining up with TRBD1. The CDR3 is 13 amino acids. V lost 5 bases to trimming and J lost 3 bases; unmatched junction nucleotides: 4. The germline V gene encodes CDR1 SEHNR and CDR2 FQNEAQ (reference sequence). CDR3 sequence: CASSQGQLYEQYF. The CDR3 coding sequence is TGTGCCAGCAGCCAGGGACAGCTCTACGAGCAGTACTTC.

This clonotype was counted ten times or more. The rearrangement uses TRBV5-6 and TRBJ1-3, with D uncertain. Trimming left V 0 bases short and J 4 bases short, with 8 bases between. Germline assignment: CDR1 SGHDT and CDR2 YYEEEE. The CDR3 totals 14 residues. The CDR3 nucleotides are TGTGCCAGCAGCTTGGAAGCAATCGGAAACACCATATATTTT. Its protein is CASSLEAIGNTIYF.

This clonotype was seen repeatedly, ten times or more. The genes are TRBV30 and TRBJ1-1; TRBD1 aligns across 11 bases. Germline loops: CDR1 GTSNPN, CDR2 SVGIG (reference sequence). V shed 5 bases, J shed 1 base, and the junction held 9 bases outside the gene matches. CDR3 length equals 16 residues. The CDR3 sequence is CAWAGGQGGQNTEAFF. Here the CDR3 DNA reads TGTGCCTGGGCCGGGGGACAGGGGGGCCAGAACACTGAAGCTTTCTTT.

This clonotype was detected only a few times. The CDR3 loop is CASTRGDDYGYTF. CDR3 DNA sequence: TGTGCCAGCACCAGGGGGGACGACTATGGCTACACCTTC. The chain carries TRBV7-9 and TRBJ1-2; 7 nucleotides match TRBD1. With V trimmed by 7 bases and J by 3 bases, 5 bases remained unmatched. The CDR3 consists of 13 residues. Germline assignment: CDR1 SEHNR and CDR2 FQNEAQ (reference sequence).

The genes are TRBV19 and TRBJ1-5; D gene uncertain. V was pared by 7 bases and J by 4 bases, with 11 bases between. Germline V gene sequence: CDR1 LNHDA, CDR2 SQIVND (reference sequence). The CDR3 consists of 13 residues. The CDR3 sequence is CASTLGVNQPQHF. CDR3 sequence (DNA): TGTGCCAGTACTCTCGGGGTTAATCAGCCCCAGCATTTT.